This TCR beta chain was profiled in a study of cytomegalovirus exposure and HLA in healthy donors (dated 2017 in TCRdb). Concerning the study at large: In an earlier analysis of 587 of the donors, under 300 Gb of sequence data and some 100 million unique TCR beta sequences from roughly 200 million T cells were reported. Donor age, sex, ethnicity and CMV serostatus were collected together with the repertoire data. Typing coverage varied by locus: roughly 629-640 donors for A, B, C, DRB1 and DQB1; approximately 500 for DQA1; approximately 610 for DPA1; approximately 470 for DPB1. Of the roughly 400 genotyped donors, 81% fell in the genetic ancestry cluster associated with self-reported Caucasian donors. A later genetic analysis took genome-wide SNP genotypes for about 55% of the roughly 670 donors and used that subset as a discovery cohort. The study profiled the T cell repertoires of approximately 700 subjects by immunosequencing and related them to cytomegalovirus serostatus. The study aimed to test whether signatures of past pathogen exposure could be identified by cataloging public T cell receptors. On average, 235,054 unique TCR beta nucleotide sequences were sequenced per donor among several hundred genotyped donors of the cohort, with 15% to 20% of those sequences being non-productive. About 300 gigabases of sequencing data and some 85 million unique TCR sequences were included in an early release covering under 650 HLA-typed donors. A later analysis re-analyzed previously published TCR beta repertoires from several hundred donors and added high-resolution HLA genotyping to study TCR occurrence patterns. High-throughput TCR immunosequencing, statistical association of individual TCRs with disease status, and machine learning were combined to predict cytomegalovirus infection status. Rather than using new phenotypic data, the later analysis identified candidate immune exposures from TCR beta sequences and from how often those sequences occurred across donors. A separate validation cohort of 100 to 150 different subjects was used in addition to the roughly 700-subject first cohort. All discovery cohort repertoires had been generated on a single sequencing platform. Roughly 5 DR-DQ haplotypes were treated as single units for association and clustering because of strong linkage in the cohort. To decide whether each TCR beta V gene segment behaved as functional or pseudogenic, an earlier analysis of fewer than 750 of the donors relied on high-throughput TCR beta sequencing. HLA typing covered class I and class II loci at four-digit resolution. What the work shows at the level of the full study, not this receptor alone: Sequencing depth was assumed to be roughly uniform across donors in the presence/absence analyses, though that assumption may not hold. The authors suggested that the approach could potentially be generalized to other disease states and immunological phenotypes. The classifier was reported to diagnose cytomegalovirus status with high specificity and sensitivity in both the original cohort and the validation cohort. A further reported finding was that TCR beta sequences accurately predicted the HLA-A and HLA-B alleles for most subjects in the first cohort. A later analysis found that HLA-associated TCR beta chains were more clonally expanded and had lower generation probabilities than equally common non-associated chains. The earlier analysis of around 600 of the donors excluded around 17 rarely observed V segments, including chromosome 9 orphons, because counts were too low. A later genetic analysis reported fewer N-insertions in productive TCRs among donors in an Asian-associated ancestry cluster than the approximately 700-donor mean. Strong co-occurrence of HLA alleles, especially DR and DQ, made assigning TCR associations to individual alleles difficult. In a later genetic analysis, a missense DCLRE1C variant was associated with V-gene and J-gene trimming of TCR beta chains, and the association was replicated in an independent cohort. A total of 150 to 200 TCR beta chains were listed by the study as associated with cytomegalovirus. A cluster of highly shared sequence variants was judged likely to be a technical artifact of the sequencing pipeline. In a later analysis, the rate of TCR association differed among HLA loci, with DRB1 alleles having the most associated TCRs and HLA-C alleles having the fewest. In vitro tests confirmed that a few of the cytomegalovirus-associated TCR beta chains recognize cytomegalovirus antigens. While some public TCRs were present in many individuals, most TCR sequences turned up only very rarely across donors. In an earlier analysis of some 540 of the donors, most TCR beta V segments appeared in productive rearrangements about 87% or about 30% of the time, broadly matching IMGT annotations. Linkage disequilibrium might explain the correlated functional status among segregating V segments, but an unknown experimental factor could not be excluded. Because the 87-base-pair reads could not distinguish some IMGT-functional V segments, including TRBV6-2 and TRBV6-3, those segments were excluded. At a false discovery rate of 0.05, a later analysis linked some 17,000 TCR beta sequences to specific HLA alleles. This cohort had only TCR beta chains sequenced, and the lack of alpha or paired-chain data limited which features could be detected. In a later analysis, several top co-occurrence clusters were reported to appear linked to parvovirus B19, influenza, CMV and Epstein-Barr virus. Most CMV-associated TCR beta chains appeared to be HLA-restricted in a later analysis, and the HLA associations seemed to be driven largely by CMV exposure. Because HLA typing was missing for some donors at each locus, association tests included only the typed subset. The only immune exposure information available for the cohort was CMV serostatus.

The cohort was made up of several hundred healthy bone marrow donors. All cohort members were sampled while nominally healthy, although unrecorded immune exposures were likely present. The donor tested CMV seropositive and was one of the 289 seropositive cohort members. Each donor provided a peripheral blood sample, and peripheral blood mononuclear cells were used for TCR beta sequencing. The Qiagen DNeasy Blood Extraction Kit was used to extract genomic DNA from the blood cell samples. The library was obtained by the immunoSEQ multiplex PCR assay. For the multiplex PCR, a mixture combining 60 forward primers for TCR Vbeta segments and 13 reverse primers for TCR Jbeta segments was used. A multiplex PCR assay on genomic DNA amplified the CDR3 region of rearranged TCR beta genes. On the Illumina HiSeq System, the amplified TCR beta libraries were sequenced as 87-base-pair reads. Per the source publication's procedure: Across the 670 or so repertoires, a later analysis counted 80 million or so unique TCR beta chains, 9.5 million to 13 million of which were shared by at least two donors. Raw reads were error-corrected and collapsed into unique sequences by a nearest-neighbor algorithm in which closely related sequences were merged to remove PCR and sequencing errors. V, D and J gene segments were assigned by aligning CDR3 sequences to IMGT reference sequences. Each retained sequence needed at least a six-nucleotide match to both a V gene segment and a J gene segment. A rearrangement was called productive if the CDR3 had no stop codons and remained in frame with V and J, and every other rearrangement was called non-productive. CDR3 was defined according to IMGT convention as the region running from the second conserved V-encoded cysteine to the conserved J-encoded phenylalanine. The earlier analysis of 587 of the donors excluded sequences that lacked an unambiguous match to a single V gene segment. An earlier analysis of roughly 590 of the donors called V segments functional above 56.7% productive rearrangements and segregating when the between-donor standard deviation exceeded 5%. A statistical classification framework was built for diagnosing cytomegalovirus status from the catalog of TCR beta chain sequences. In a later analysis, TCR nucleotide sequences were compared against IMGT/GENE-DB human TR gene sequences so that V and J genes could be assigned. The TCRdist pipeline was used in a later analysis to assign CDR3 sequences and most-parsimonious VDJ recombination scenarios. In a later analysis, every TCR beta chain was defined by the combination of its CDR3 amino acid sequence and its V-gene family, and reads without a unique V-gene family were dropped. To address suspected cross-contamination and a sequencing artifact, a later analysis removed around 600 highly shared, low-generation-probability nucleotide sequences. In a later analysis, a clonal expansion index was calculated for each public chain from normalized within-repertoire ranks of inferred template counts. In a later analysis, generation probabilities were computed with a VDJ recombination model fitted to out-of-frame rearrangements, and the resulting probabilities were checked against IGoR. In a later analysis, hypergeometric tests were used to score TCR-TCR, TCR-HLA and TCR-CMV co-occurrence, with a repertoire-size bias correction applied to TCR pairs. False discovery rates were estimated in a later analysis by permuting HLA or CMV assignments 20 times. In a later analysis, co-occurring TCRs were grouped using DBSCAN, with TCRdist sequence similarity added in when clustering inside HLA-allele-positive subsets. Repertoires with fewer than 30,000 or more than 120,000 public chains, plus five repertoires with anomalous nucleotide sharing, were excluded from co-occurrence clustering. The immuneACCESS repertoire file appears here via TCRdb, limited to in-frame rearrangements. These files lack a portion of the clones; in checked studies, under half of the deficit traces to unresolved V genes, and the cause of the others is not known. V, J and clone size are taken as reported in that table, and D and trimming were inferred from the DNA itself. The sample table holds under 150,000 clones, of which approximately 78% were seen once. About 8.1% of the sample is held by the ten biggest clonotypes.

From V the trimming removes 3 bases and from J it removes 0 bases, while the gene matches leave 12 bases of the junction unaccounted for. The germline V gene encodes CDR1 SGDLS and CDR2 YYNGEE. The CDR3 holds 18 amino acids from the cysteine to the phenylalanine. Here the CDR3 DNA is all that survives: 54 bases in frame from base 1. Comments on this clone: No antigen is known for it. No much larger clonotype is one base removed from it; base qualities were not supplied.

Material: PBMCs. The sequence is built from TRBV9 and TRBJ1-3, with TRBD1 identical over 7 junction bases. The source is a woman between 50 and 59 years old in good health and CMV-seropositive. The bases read TGTGCCAGCAGCGGGTCGGACAGGCCATTAAGCTCTGGAAACACCATATATTTT. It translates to CASSGSDRPLSSGNTIYF. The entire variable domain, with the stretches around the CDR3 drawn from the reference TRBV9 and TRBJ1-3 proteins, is DSGVTQTPKHLITATGQRVTLRCSPRSGDLSVYWYQQSLDQGLQFLIQYYNGEERAKGNILERFSAQQFPDLHSELNLSSLELGDSALYFCASSGSDRPLSSGNTIYFGEGSWLTVV.